Following are 6 T cell receptor beta chains from one sample sequenced in a study of T cell repertoires in cytomegalovirus infection. MiXCR, run by TCRdb on the reads, gives a single entry per CDR3 protein. The sample consists of approximately 500,000 distinct CDR3 sequences, approximately 16% of them appearing once. The sequencing sample was made of CD8+ T cells from PBMCs. These receptors came from a human donor in good health (CMV status not recorded). Some clones in this sample may be carry-over from other donors' samples.

Written as DNA, the CDR3 is TGTGCCAGCAGCCGATTGGGGGAACCGTACAATGAGCAGTTCTTC. The encoded protein is CASSRLGEPYNEQFF. The chain recombines TRBV9 with TRBJ2-1; either TRBD1 or TRBD2 may fit D (5 bases each). Per the germline V gene, CDR1 is SGDLS and CDR2 is YYNGEE. The V and J ends lost 4 bases and 4 bases respectively, with 15 bases between them. This CDR3 contains 15 residues.

J is TRBJ2-7 and V is TRBV6-1; TRBD1 aligns across 8 bases. The CDR3 is 15 residues long. The V and J ends lost 6 bases and 3 bases, in that order; junction bases with no gene match: 10. Germline values: CDR1 MNHNS, CDR2 SASEGT. The chain's CDR3 is CASSPPTGAGYEQYF. CDR3 DNA sequence: TGTGCCAGCAGCCCCCCGACAGGGGCCGGCTACGAGCAGTACTTC.

The sample holds a few counts of this clonotype. The chain uses TRBV4-1 and TRBJ2-1, with 14 bases aligning to TRBD2. The V gene end was trimmed by 3 bases and the J gene end by 7 bases; junction bases not matched to a gene: 5. Germline V gene lookup returns CDR1 MGHRA and CDR2 YSYEKL. This CDR3 has 16 amino acids. DNA for the CDR3: TGCGCCAGCAGCCAGAGACTAGCGGGAGGGCTTAATGAGCAGTTCTTC. This sequence encodes CASSQRLAGGLNEQFF.

This clonotype was recorded at least ten times. The gene calls are TRBV7-2 and TRBJ2-1; TRBD2 matches at 12 bases. V was clipped by 4 bases and J by 8 bases; unmatched bases: 6. The CDR3 runs to 15 residues. CDR1 and CDR2 (germline): SGHTA, FQGNSA. The CDR3 is CASSSTSGGLHEQFF. The DNA for the CDR3 is TGTGCCAGCAGCTCGACTAGCGGGGGCCTTCATGAGCAGTTCTTC.

This clonotype was detected ten times or more. This sequence joins TRBV19 and TRBJ1-5; possible D gene TRBD1, 6 bases. The CDR3 consists of 15 residues. The germline V gene encodes CDR1 LNHDA and CDR2 SQIVND (reference sequence). With 5 bases removed from V and 3 bases from J, the gap between germline ends came to 14 bases. In DNA form, the CDR3 reads TGTGCCAGTAGTCCCTCGGGGGCCCACAATCAGCCCCAGCATTTT. It translates to CASSPSGAHNQPQHF. Together with reference TRBV19 and TRBJ1-5, the CDR3 gives the full variable domain: DGGITQSPKYLFRKEGQNVTLSCEQNLNHDAMYWYRQDPGQGLRLIYYSQIVNDFQKGDIAEGYSVSREKKESFPLTVTSAQKNPTAFYLCASSPSGAHNQPQHFGDGTRLSIL.

This clonotype was detected many times. This chain uses TRBV7-9 with TRBJ2-6; D is ambiguous. CDR1 is SEHNR and CDR2 is FQNEAQ in the germline V gene (reference sequence). There are 15 residues in the CDR3. With 2 bases removed from V and 0 bases from J, the gap between germline ends came to 5 bases. CDR3 coding DNA: TGTGCCAGCAGCTTAATAGGCTCTGGGGCCAACGTCCTGACTTTC. Encoded protein: CASSLIGSGANVLTF.